The rows below give T cell receptor beta chains drawn from one sample of a study of OX40 agonist ivuxolimab in advanced cancers. Generated by immunoSEQ multiplex PCR, the TCRdb table keeps only in-frame clones and is missing some. Of 20,000 or so clones listed, roughly 88% are singletons. The sample in question was CD4+ or CD8+ T cells sorted from blood, obtained in a trial of the OX40 agonist ivuxolimab. The receptors were gathered from an adult with an advanced solid tumor such as melanoma, head and neck, liver or kidney cancer. Both conserved end residues are part of each CDR3. The order of the fields is V gene, J gene, clone size, D gene, CDR3 protein, CDR3 DNA. The D gene is left open where the match is weak. Size is stated for part of the rows, as once, few or many counts, or as a class when the clone is expanded.

v_call: TRBV6-5
j_call: TRBJ2-7
clone_size: .
d_call: .
cdr3_aa: CASGGLVPYEQYF
cdr3_nt: TGTGCCAGTGGAGGGCTAGTGCCCTACGAGCAGTACTTC

v_call: TRBV29-1
j_call: TRBJ2-5
clone_size: .
d_call: .
cdr3_aa: CSVEEMAQGTQYF
cdr3_nt: TGCAGCGTTGAAGAAATGGCCCAGGGGACCCAGTACTTC

v_call: TRBV4-1
j_call: TRBJ1-4
clone_size: .
d_call: TRBD1
cdr3_aa: CASSQTGQGNEKLFF
cdr3_nt: TGCGCCAGCAGCCAGACGGGACAGGGCAATGAAAAACTGTTTTTT

v_call: TRBV9
j_call: TRBJ2-7
clone_size: few
d_call: TRBD2
cdr3_aa: CASSQGTSGRIPEQYF
cdr3_nt: TGTGCCAGCAGCCAAGGGACTAGCGGGAGGATCCCCGAGCAGTACTTC

v_call: TRBV7-8
j_call: TRBJ1-4
clone_size: .
d_call: TRBD1
cdr3_aa: CASSSGGKEKLFF
cdr3_nt: TGTGCCAGCAGCTCAGGGGGTAAAGAAAAACTGTTTTTT

v_call: TRBV28
j_call: TRBJ2-7
clone_size: .
d_call: .
cdr3_aa: CASSATATYEQYF
cdr3_nt: TGTGCCAGCAGTGCGACGGCCACCTACGAGCAGTACTTC

v_call: TRBV4-1
j_call: TRBJ2-1
clone_size: .
d_call: TRBD2
cdr3_aa: CASSQLGLAGGSSYNEQFF
cdr3_nt: TGCGCCAGCAGCCAACTCGGACTAGCGGGAGGGAGCTCCTACAATGAGCAGTTCTTC

v_call: TRBV27
j_call: TRBJ2-1
clone_size: .
d_call: .
cdr3_aa: CASSLGDEQFF
cdr3_nt: TGTGCCAGCAGTTTAGGGGATGAGCAGTTCTTC

v_call: TRBV7-9
j_call: TRBJ2-5
clone_size: .
d_call: .
cdr3_aa: CASSLAPGHFQETQYF
cdr3_nt: TGTGCCAGCAGCTTAGCCCCGGGACATTTCCAAGAGACCCAGTACTTC

v_call: TRBV10-3
j_call: TRBJ2-6
clone_size: once
d_call: .
cdr3_aa: CAISVDANVLTF
cdr3_nt: TGTGCCATCAGTGTGGATGCCAACGTCCTGACTTTC

v_call: TRBV19
j_call: TRBJ1-5
clone_size: .
d_call: TRBD1
cdr3_aa: CASSVRGLGNQPQHF
cdr3_nt: TGTGCCAGTAGTGTCAGGGGGCTTGGCAATCAGCCCCAGCATTTT

v_call: TRBV19
j_call: TRBJ1-2
clone_size: .
d_call: TRBD1
cdr3_aa: CASTRRQGLGFHGYTF
cdr3_nt: TGTGCCAGTACGAGGAGACAGGGTTTGGGATTTCATGGCTACACCTTC

v_call: TRBV29-1
j_call: TRBJ1-2
clone_size: .
d_call: .
cdr3_aa: CSVGMDERGGYTF
cdr3_nt: TGCAGCGTTGGGATGGACGAGAGAGGGGGCTACACCTTC

v_call: TRBV14
j_call: TRBJ2-1
clone_size: .
d_call: TRBD2
cdr3_aa: CASSQDALTSGSWNEQFF
cdr3_nt: TGTGCCAGCAGCCAAGATGCCCTGACTAGCGGGAGTTGGAATGAGCAGTTCTTC

v_call: TRBV19
j_call: TRBJ2-1
clone_size: .
d_call: TRBD2
cdr3_aa: CASSSGTSGNEQFF
cdr3_nt: TGTGCCAGTAGCTCCGGGACTAGCGGCAATGAGCAGTTCTTC

v_call: TRBV27
j_call: TRBJ1-5
clone_size: .
d_call: TRBD1
cdr3_aa: CASSSLYDRDSNQPQHF
cdr3_nt: TGTGCCAGCAGTTCCCTTTACGACAGGGATAGCAATCAGCCCCAGCATTTT

v_call: TRBV7-9
j_call: TRBJ1-1
clone_size: .
d_call: .
cdr3_aa: CASSPPGGTEAFF
cdr3_nt: TGTGCCAGCAGCCCCCCTGGGGGCACTGAAGCTTTCTTT

v_call: TRBV7-2
j_call: TRBJ2-7
clone_size: .
d_call: .
cdr3_aa: CASSLLPRKGREQYF
cdr3_nt: TGTGCCAGCAGCTTACTCCCCAGGAAGGGACGCGAGCAGTACTTC

v_call: TRBV5-4
j_call: TRBJ1-1
clone_size: .
d_call: .
cdr3_aa: CASSLEGGTEAFF
cdr3_nt: TGTGCCAGCAGCTTGGAGGGTGGCACTGAAGCTTTCTTT

v_call: TRBV4-1
j_call: TRBJ2-7
clone_size: .
d_call: TRBD2
cdr3_aa: CASSQTLAGVPYEQCF
cdr3_nt: TGCGCCAGCAGCCAGACCCTAGCGGGAGTACCCTACGAGCAGTGCTTC

v_call: TRBV11-2
j_call: TRBJ2-3
clone_size: .
d_call: .
cdr3_aa: CASSSLTDTQYF
cdr3_nt: TGTGCCAGCAGCTCCCTCACGGATACGCAGTATTTT

v_call: TRBV6-4
j_call: TRBJ2-3
clone_size: .
d_call: .
cdr3_aa: CASSGGVTDTQYF
cdr3_nt: TGTGCCAGCAGTGGAGGGGTTACAGATACGCAGTATTTT

v_call: TRBV7-2
j_call: TRBJ2-1
clone_size: .
d_call: TRBD2
cdr3_aa: CASSLGAGAAEQFF
cdr3_nt: TGTGCCAGCAGCCTAGGGGCGGGAGCGGCTGAGCAGTTCTTC

v_call: TRBV11-2
j_call: TRBJ1-2
clone_size: .
d_call: .
cdr3_aa: CASSLLRARSNTF
cdr3_nt: TGTGCCAGCAGCTTACTTCGCGCCCGTAGTAACACCTTC

v_call: TRBV9
j_call: TRBJ1-2
clone_size: .
d_call: TRBD1
cdr3_aa: CASSPSGQGKETNYGYTF
cdr3_nt: TGTGCCAGCAGCCCTTCGGGACAGGGAAAAGAAACCAACTATGGCTACACCTTC

v_call: TRBV2
j_call: TRBJ2-3
clone_size: .
d_call: TRBD2
cdr3_aa: CASSEFRAGGPTDTQYF
cdr3_nt: TGTGCCAGCAGTGAATTTAGGGCGGGAGGGCCTACAGATACGCAGTATTTT

v_call: TRBV2
j_call: TRBJ2-1
clone_size: .
d_call: .
cdr3_aa: CASSVRERSYNEQFF
cdr3_nt: TGTGCCAGCAGTGTACGGGAGAGATCCTACAATGAGCAGTTCTTC

v_call: TRBV27
j_call: TRBJ2-7
clone_size: .
d_call: TRBD1
cdr3_aa: CASSLGTDYEQYF
cdr3_nt: TGTGCCAGCAGTTTAGGGACAGACTACGAGCAGTACTTC

v_call: TRBV29-1
j_call: TRBJ2-1
clone_size: .
d_call: TRBD1
cdr3_aa: CSGQGGGNEQFF
cdr3_nt: TGCAGCGGACAGGGGGGTGGCAATGAGCAGTTCTTC

v_call: TRBV7-8
j_call: TRBJ1-1
clone_size: .
d_call: TRBD1
cdr3_aa: CASSPWQGATEAFF
cdr3_nt: TGTGCCAGCAGCCCCTGGCAGGGGGCAACTGAAGCTTTCTTT

v_call: TRBV7-9
j_call: TRBJ2-1
clone_size: .
d_call: TRBD1
cdr3_aa: CASSDNRGIYNEQFF
cdr3_nt: TGTGCCAGCAGCGACAACAGGGGGATCTACAATGAGCAGTTCTTC

v_call: TRBV5-1
j_call: TRBJ2-7
clone_size: .
d_call: .
cdr3_aa: CASTLSPEGPPYEQYF
cdr3_nt: TGCGCCAGCACCCTTTCGCCGGAGGGGCCCCCCTACGAGCAGTACTTC

v_call: TRBV2
j_call: TRBJ2-1
clone_size: .
d_call: .
cdr3_aa: CASSEAGTKFLEQFF
cdr3_nt: TGTGCCAGCAGTGAAGCCGGGACAAAGTTTCTAGAGCAGTTCTTC

v_call: TRBV7-9
j_call: TRBJ2-3
clone_size: once
d_call: TRBD2
cdr3_aa: CASSLTSGSGTDTQYF
cdr3_nt: TGTGCCAGCAGCCTGACTAGCGGGAGCGGTACAGATACGCAGTATTTT

v_call: TRBV7-9
j_call: TRBJ2-1
clone_size: .
d_call: TRBD2
cdr3_aa: CASSLLAGNEQFF
cdr3_nt: TGTGCCAGCAGCTTACTAGCGGGAAATGAGCAGTTCTTC

v_call: TRBV29-1
j_call: TRBJ2-2
clone_size: .
d_call: .
cdr3_aa: CSVEDADSPGELFF
cdr3_nt: TGCAGCGTTGAAGATGCCGACAGCCCCGGGGAGCTGTTTTTT

v_call: TRBV9
j_call: TRBJ2-1
clone_size: .
d_call: .
cdr3_aa: CASSSLGGTLYNEQFF
cdr3_nt: TGTGCCAGCAGCTCCCTTGGTGGGACACTCTACAATGAGCAGTTCTTC

v_call: TRBV5-1
j_call: TRBJ1-1
clone_size: .
d_call: .
cdr3_aa: CASSLAAGTNTEAFF
cdr3_nt: TGCGCCAGCAGCTTGGCCGCAGGAACTAACACTGAAGCTTTCTTT

v_call: TRBV7-9
j_call: TRBJ2-5
clone_size: .
d_call: .
cdr3_aa: CASSPAREETQYF
cdr3_nt: TGTGCCAGCAGCCCGGCGAGGGAAGAGACCCAGTACTTC

v_call: TRBV19
j_call: TRBJ1-2
clone_size: .
d_call: .
cdr3_aa: CASSIAGGAYGYTF
cdr3_nt: TGTGCCAGTAGTATAGCGGGGGGAGCCTATGGCTACACCTTC

v_call: TRBV9
j_call: TRBJ2-1
clone_size: .
d_call: .
cdr3_aa: CASSGGTHEQFF
cdr3_nt: TGTGCCAGCAGCGGCGGGACGCATGAGCAGTTCTTC

v_call: TRBV28
j_call: TRBJ2-5
clone_size: .
d_call: TRBD1
cdr3_aa: CASSSRDRTLETQYF
cdr3_nt: TGTGCCAGCAGTTCCCGGGACAGGACCTTAGAGACCCAGTACTTC

v_call: TRBV2
j_call: TRBJ2-5
clone_size: .
d_call: TRBD2
cdr3_aa: CASPPADWREGRETQYF
cdr3_nt: TGTGCCAGCCCGCCCGCTGATTGGCGGGAGGGCCGGGAGACCCAGTACTTC

v_call: TRBV27
j_call: TRBJ1-5
clone_size: .
d_call: .
cdr3_aa: CASSLGSKQPQHF
cdr3_nt: TGTGCCAGCAGTTTAGGGTCTAAGCAGCCCCAGCATTTT

v_call: TRBV11-3
j_call: TRBJ2-7
clone_size: .
d_call: .
cdr3_aa: CASSLRLPGSLYEQYF
cdr3_nt: TGTGCCAGCAGCCTTAGACTTCCGGGCTCCCTCTACGAGCAGTACTTC

v_call: TRBV7-2
j_call: TRBJ1-1
clone_size: .
d_call: TRBD1
cdr3_aa: CASSMRDSRITEAFF
cdr3_nt: TGTGCCAGCAGCATGCGGGACAGTCGGATCACTGAAGCTTTCTTT

v_call: TRBV7-7
j_call: TRBJ1-5
clone_size: .
d_call: .
cdr3_aa: CASSLVGTDYSNQPQHF
cdr3_nt: TGTGCTAGCAGCTTAGTGGGGACGGATTATAGCAATCAGCCCCAGCATTTT

v_call: TRBV11-2
j_call: TRBJ1-1
clone_size: .
d_call: TRBD1
cdr3_aa: CASSLGQGRNTEAFF
cdr3_nt: TGTGCCAGCAGCTTGGGACAGGGAAGGAACACTGAAGCTTTCTTT

v_call: TRBV2
j_call: TRBJ2-7
clone_size: .
d_call: .
cdr3_aa: CASSEEGVGSYEQYF
cdr3_nt: TGTGCCAGCAGTGAAGAGGGGGTTGGGTCCTACGAGCAGTACTTC

v_call: TRBV6-5
j_call: TRBJ2-1
clone_size: .
d_call: TRBD1
cdr3_aa: CASSHRGDYNEQFF
cdr3_nt: TGTGCCAGCAGTCACAGGGGGGACTACAATGAGCAGTTCTTC

v_call: TRBV19
j_call: TRBJ1-5
clone_size: .
d_call: .
cdr3_aa: CASSIGPYPNQPQHF
cdr3_nt: TGTGCCAGTAGTATTGGCCCCTACCCCAATCAGCCCCAGCATTTT

v_call: TRBV6-5
j_call: TRBJ2-2
clone_size: .
d_call: .
cdr3_aa: CASRLATNTGELFF
cdr3_nt: TGTGCCAGCCGCCTAGCGACTAACACCGGGGAGCTGTTTTTT

v_call: TRBV27
j_call: TRBJ2-7
clone_size: .
d_call: .
cdr3_aa: CASSSQGGHEQYF
cdr3_nt: TGTGCCAGCAGCTCTCAGGGTGGGCACGAGCAGTACTTC

v_call: TRBV6-5
j_call: TRBJ2-7
clone_size: .
d_call: .
cdr3_aa: CASRSGTAYEQYF
cdr3_nt: TGTGCCAGCAGGAGTGGGACTGCCTACGAGCAGTACTTC

v_call: TRBV5-8
j_call: TRBJ1-1
clone_size: .
d_call: TRBD1
cdr3_aa: CASSWGQGNTEAFF
cdr3_nt: TGTGCCAGCAGCTGGGGACAGGGAAACACTGAAGCTTTCTTT

v_call: TRBV29-1
j_call: TRBJ2-2
clone_size: .
d_call: .
cdr3_aa: CSVVGQAGELFF
cdr3_nt: TGCAGCGTTGTTGGGCAAGCCGGGGAGCTGTTTTTT

v_call: TRBV11-2
j_call: TRBJ2-3
clone_size: .
d_call: .
cdr3_aa: CASSPGPISTDTQYF
cdr3_nt: TGTGCCAGCAGCCCGGGCCCAATCAGCACAGATACGCAGTATTTT